The 26 T cell receptor beta chains given below trace back to one sample, sequenced in a study of CD8+ T cells in alopecia areata. In each case, RNA was isolated and then reverse transcribed into cDNA as the sequencing template. The protocol was immunoSEQ multiplex PCR, while the TCRdb copy is restricted to in-frame clones and leaves out a portion. The sample yields about 180,000 clones, roughly 46% seen once. Treatment given: oral pan-JAK inhibitor, 5-10 mg twice daily. The sequencing used CD8+ T cells sorted from blood, collected around week 52, from a patient treated with tofacitinib. The source of these receptors is a human donor with alopecia areata.

The V and J genes are TRBV15 and TRBJ2-1; 10 nucleotides agree with TRBD1. This CDR3 contains 17 residues. Trimming removed 3 bases from V and 0 bases from J; junction bases left unmatched: 5. Germline CDR1 LNHNV, CDR2 YYDKDF (reference sequence). The CDR3 protein is CATSSTTGGYSYNEQFF. The CDR3 coding sequence is TGTGCCACCAGCAGTACGACAGGGGGCTACTCCTACAATGAGCAGTTCTTC.

The chain employs TRBV5-1 and TRBJ2-1; tentative D call: TRBD2 (6 bases). There are 15 residues in the CDR3. Germline V CDR1 and CDR2: SGHRS, YFSETQ. The V gene lost 5 bases and the J gene lost 2 bases, with 14 bases spanning the gap. The CDR3, as DNA: TGCGCCAGCAGATTTGCGACTAGAACCTACAATGAGCAGTTCTTC. Its protein is CASRFATRTYNEQFF.

The rearrangement uses TRBV5-6 and TRBJ2-1; D possibly corresponds to TRBD2 (6 bases). Deletions cut 3 bases from V and 5 bases from J, with 6 bases between. CDR1 and CDR2 (germline): SGHDT, YYEEEE. The CDR3 totals 12 residues. CDR3 protein: CASSWGDNEQFF. The CDR3, as DNA: TGTGCCAGCAGCTGGGGGGACAATGAGCAGTTCTTC. The full variable domain, in which reference TRBV5-6 and TRBJ2-1 provide the parts outside the CDR3, is DAGVTQSPTHLIKTRGQQVTLRCSPKSGHDTVSWYQQALGQGPQFIFQYYEEEERQRGNFPDRFSGHQFPNYSSELNVNALLLGDSALYLCASSWGDNEQFFGPGTRLTVL.

The V and J genes are TRBV30 and TRBJ2-2, with D perhaps TRBD1 (5 bases). The germline V gene encodes CDR1 GTSNPN and CDR2 SVGIG (reference sequence). Trimming took off 5 bases at V and 4 bases at J, with 14 bases between the two ends. This CDR3 has 14 residues. CDR3 protein: CAWHITGSTGELFF. In DNA form, the CDR3 reads TGTGCCTGGCACATAACAGGTAGCACCGGGGAGCTGTTTTTT. The complete variable domain, with remaining parts taken from reference TRBV30 and TRBJ2-2, reads SQTIHQWPATLVQPVGSPLSLECTVEGTSNPNLYWYRQAAGRGLQLLFYSVGIGQISSEVPQNLSASRPQDRQFILSSKKLLLSDSGFYLCAWHITGSTGELFFGEGSRLTVL.

The chain is built from TRBV11-2 and TRBJ2-2; no clear D gene. The germline CDR1 and CDR2 sequences are SGHAT and FQNNGV. V dropped 5 bases and J dropped 9 bases, with 13 bases sitting between them. The CDR3 extends over 13 amino acids. The CDR3 DNA reads TGTGCCAGCAGCCCCGTGGGCCACCGGGAGCTGTTTTTT. Amino acid sequence: CASSPVGHRELFF.

The chain employs TRBV27 and TRBJ1-5, with TRBD1 as a possible D gene (5 bases). Germline V gene lookup returns CDR1 MNHEY and CDR2 SMNVEV (reference sequence). This CDR3 contains 12 residues. V was pared by 5 bases and J by 5 bases, with 7 bases between. The CDR3 nucleotides are TGTGCCAGCAGTGCGGGGGATCAGCCCCAGCATTTT. Its protein product is CASSAGDQPQHF.

The chain links TRBV5-4 to TRBJ1-2, with D perhaps TRBD1 (6 bases). CDR1 is SGHNT, CDR2 YYREEE, per germline (reference sequence). The length of the CDR3 is 13 residues. V lost 2 bases and J 7 bases, leaving 12 bases between the germline ends. CDR3 coding DNA: TGTGCCAGCAGCTTAGGGGGAGAATTTGGCTACACCTTC. As protein: CASSLGGEFGYTF.

The V and J genes are TRBV5-1 and TRBJ2-1; D uncertain. The CDR3 sequence is 13 residues long. CDR1 is SGHRS, CDR2 YFSETQ, per germline. Trimming pared 0 bases from V and 4 bases from J, leaving 5 bases between. The CDR3 coding sequence is TGCGCCAGCAGCTTGGGGCAGTACAATGAGCAGTTCTTC. Amino acid sequence: CASSLGQYNEQFF.

This clone has more than one count but fewer than ten. The V and J genes are TRBV6-1 and TRBJ2-3; D unresolved. Trimming took off 4 bases at V and 4 bases at J, with 6 bases between the two ends. CDR3 length: 12 residues. From germline, CDR1 is MNHNS and CDR2 SASEGT. CDR3 nucleotide sequence: TGTGCCAGCAGTGGGCGCCCAGATACGCAGTATTTT. As protein: CASSGRPDTQYF.

The CDR3 nucleotides read TGTGCCAGCAGCGGACCGGGACTAGCGGCTTACGAGCAGTACTTC. This gives the protein CASSGPGLAAYEQYF. The chain carries TRBV11-1 and TRBJ2-7; TRBD2 aligns across 11 bases. The CDR3 sequence is 15 residues long. The trim removed 5 bases at V and 4 bases at J, leaving 7 bases unmatched. The germline CDR1 and CDR2 sequences are SGHAT and FQDESV (reference sequence).

The V gene is TRBV9, the J gene TRBJ1-4; possible D gene TRBD1, 6 bases. The CDR3 spans 16 residues. Trimming took 3 bases from V and 8 from J, leaving 20 bases between them. The V gene's germline CDR1 is SGDLS and CDR2 YYNGEE. DNA for the CDR3: TGTGCCAGCAGCGAGAGAATCCCAGGCCAGGGGGAAAAACTGTTTTTT. Its translation: CASSERIPGQGEKLFF.

V usage is TRBV30 and J usage is TRBJ1-2; D ambiguous. With 5 bases removed from V and 4 bases from J, the gap between germline ends came to 5 bases. Germline V gene data show CDR1 as GTSNPN and CDR2 as SVGIG (reference sequence). CDR3 length: 10 amino acids. CDR3 loop: CAWWGYGYTF. CDR3 nucleotides: TGTGCCTGGTGGGGCTATGGCTACACCTTC.

The DNA for the CDR3 is TGTGCCAGCAGCCCCGCCGGGAGCTACGAGCAGTACTTC. Residues: CASSPAGSYEQYF. V usage is TRBV7-3 and J usage is TRBJ2-7; D may be TRBD2 (6 bases). Germline values: CDR1 SGHTA, CDR2 FQGTGA. Trimming removed 5 bases at V and 3 bases at J, with 11 bases between. The CDR3 totals 13 residues.

The chain carries TRBV7-9 and TRBJ2-7, with a tentative D call TRBD2 (6 bases). CDR3 length: 13 residues. The germline V gene has CDR1 SEHNR and CDR2 FQNEAQ (reference sequence). The germline V and J ends were trimmed by 5 bases and 4 bases, with 12 bases remaining between them. CDR3 in amino acids: CASSPQGGYEQYF. CDR3 DNA: TGTGCCAGCAGCCCCCAGGGAGGATACGAGCAGTACTTC.

The CDR3 reads CASSPVEVYNSPLHF. Written as DNA, the CDR3 is TGTGCCAGCTCACCCGTTGAGGTATATAATTCACCCCTCCACTTT. The chain combines TRBV18 with TRBJ1-6, with D hard to call. Germline V gene data show CDR1 as KGHSH and CDR2 as LQKENI. The CDR3 contains 15 residues. V was cut by 3 bases and J by 4 bases, with 10 bases left in between.

The V call is TRBV5-6, the J call TRBJ1-1; D remains unclear. The CDR3 is 13 amino acids. Germline CDR1 SGHDT, CDR2 YYEEEE. Trimming pared 3 bases from V and 3 bases from J, leaving 9 bases between. The CDR3 reads CASSSSLDTEAFF. CDR3 bases: TGTGCCAGCAGCTCGAGTTTGGACACTGAAGCTTTCTTT.

This clone was observed a few times. The CDR3 DNA sequence: TGTGCCAGCAGTGAAGCCCCACCTGGGACAGACAGCTCCTACAATGAGCAGTTCTTC. Translation: CASSEAPPGTDSSYNEQFF. V is TRBV6-1 and J is TRBJ2-1, with 7 bases identical to TRBD1. Per the germline V gene, CDR1 is MNHNS and CDR2 is SASEGT. With V trimmed by 0 bases and J by 0 bases, 11 bases remained unmatched. The CDR3 consists of 19 residues.

V usage is TRBV27 and J usage is TRBJ1-3; TRBD1 might be the D (6 bases). The germline CDR1 and CDR2 sequences are MNHEY and SMNVEV (reference sequence). Trimming took off 2 bases at V and 4 bases at J, with 9 bases between the two ends. The CDR3 runs to 14 residues. The CDR3 spells CASSLNRAGNTIYF. The CDR3 coding sequence is TGTGCCAGCAGTTTAAACAGGGCCGGAAACACCATATATTTT.

The V call is TRBV4-1, the J call TRBJ1-2; the D gene is possibly TRBD1 (6 bases). Germline CDR1 is MGHRA and CDR2 is YSYEKL. The V end was cut by 0 bases, the J end by 2 bases, with 16 bases between. This CDR3 is built from 17 residues. CDR3 residues: CASSQDQEQGLNYGYTF. DNA of the CDR3: TGCGCCAGCAGCCAAGATCAGGAACAGGGCTTAAACTATGGCTACACCTTC.

This clone occurred once. The rearrangement joins TRBV5-1 to TRBJ2-2, with D maybe TRBD2 (5 bases). Trimming removed 4 bases at V and 3 bases at J, with 13 bases between. Germline V CDR1 and CDR2: SGHRS, YFSETQ. The CDR3 extends over 15 amino acids. This CDR3 is CASSPVPGDTGELFF. The DNA of the CDR3 is TGCGCCAGCAGCCCCGTCCCCGGGGACACCGGGGAGCTGTTTTTT.

The CDR3 region is CASSHMGEKLFF. The CDR3 DNA reads TGCGCCAGCAGCCATATGGGTGAAAAACTGTTTTTT. The V and J genes are TRBV4-1 and TRBJ1-4; D unclear. The V end lost 3 bases, the J end lost 7 bases, and 6 bases lay between the germline ends. In germline, CDR1 is MGHRA, CDR2 YSYEKL. The CDR3 totals 12 residues.

The table lists this clone with a few counts. V is TRBV7-2 and J is TRBJ1-2; a weak D match, TRBD1 (5 bases). The V gene lost 5 bases and the J gene lost 4 bases, with 14 bases spanning the gap. CDR3 length: 14 residues. Germline CDR1 SGHTA, CDR2 FQGNSA. The CDR3 DNA reads as TGTGCCAGCAGCCGTCCGGGCAGGGCCTATGGCTACACCTTC. This sequence encodes CASSRPGRAYGYTF.

Here the CDR3 reads CASGDRGGHTEAFF. The CDR3 bases are TGTGCCTCGGGCGACCGGGGAGGCCACACTGAAGCTTTCTTT. V usage is TRBV27 and J usage is TRBJ1-1; no clear D. The V gene's germline CDR1 is MNHEY and CDR2 SMNVEV (reference sequence). Trimming pared 11 bases from V and 3 bases from J, leaving 19 bases between. This CDR3 comprises 14 residues.

The chain is built from TRBV27 and TRBJ2-1; no definite D call. CDR3 size: 14 residues. V gave up 3 bases and J gave up 2 bases, with 8 bases separating them. The germline V gene has CDR1 MNHEY and CDR2 SMNVEV (reference sequence). Here the CDR3 reads CASSLRQTYNEQFF. CDR3 coding DNA: TGTGCCAGCAGTTTGAGGCAGACCTACAATGAGCAGTTCTTC.

The J gene is TRBJ1-1, the V gene TRBV19; D remains unclear. CDR1 is LNHDA and CDR2 is SQIVND in the germline V gene (reference sequence). CDR3 length: 12 amino acids. V lost 6 bases and J lost 8, with 13 bases in between. CDR3 sequence (DNA): TGTGCCAGTAGGGAAAAAGCAAGAGAAGCTTTCTTT. It specifies CASREKAREAFF. Drawing the rest from reference TRBV19 and TRBJ1-1, the complete variable domain is DGGITQSPKYLFRKEGQNVTLSCEQNLNHDAMYWYRQDPGQGLRLIYYSQIVNDFQKGDIAEGYSVSREKKESFPLTVTSAQKNPTAFYLCASREKAREAFFGQGTRLTVV.

The gene calls are TRBV25-1 and TRBJ2-3; no reliable D call. This CDR3 region has 12 residues. V was shortened by 1 base and J by 4 bases, with 3 bases between the two germline ends. Germline V gene sequence: CDR1 MGHDK, CDR2 SYGVNS. In DNA, the CDR3 is TGTGCCAGCAGTGAATCCCCAGATACGCAGTATTTT. It yields the protein CASSESPDTQYF.